This T cell receptor beta chain was sequenced in a study of brain T cells in children with intractable seizures. Sequencing was limited to surgery cases with top T cell transcript signatures in brain tissue. At least one anti-epileptic drug was given before surgery. Study outcomes and limitations: Clones missing pre-surgery may reflect undersampling of that blood sample. HCMV serostatus was not known, and viral specificity came from CDR3 similarity only.

As regards this clone: Its antigen remains unknown.

CDR3 length: 17 amino acids. Trimming removed 4 bases from V and 0 bases from J; junction bases left unmatched: 9. CDR1 is MNHNS and CDR2 is SASEGT in the germline V gene. Sequenced by immunoSEQ multiplex PCR; TCRdb stores in-frame clones only, minus some. The sample records approximately 110,000 clones, 90% to 95% being singletons. The material sequenced was peripheral blood, taken at surgery. This clonotype originated in a boy younger than two with hemimegalencephaly and intractable seizures. This chain uses TRBV6-1 with TRBJ2-7, with 10 bases fitting TRBD2. CDR3: CASSAGLTSGSSYEQYF. The CDR3 nucleotides are TGTGCCAGCAGTGCCGGCTTGACTAGCGGGTCCTCCTACGAGCAGTACTTC.